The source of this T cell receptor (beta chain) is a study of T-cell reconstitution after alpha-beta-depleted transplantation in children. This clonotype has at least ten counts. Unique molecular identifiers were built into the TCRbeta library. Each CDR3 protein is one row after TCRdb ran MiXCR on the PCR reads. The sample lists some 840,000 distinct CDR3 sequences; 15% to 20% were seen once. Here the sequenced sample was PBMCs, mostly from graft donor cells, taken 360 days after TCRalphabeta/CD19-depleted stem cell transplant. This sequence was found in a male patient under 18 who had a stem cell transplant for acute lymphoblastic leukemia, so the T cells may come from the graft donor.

CDR3 residues: CASRYTGYNEQFF. Written as DNA, the CDR3 is TGTGCCAGCAGATACACAGGATACAATGAGCAGTTCTTC. The chain has TRBV12-3 or TRBV12-4 and TRBJ2-1, with TRBD1 as a possible D gene (5 bases). V lost 6 bases to trimming and J lost 4 bases, with 10 bases between them. This CDR3 region has 13 residues.